One and the same sample provided the 6 T cell receptor beta chains below, sequenced in a study of control samples from healthy donors and cancer patients. The assay was immunoSEQ multiplex PCR, and TCRdb's table has in-frame clones only and misses some. The data hold roughly 400,000 clones, with more than 80% observed a single time. Sequencing input: PBMCs. These receptors were taken from a man aged 40-49 years with head and neck cancer.

This chain connects TRBV5-1 to TRBJ2-2, with no clear D. The germline CDR1 and CDR2 sequences are SGHRS and YFSETQ. Trimming shortened V by 1 base and J by 1 base, and 11 bases separated the two germline ends. There are 16 residues in the CDR3. CDR3 sequence: CASSLSVSLNTGELFF. The DNA for the CDR3 is TGCGCCAGCAGCTTGTCTGTCTCCTTGAACACCGGGGAGCTGTTTTTT.

This sequence joins TRBV6-6 and TRBJ1-6; the match to TRBD1 covers 10 bases. Losses at the gene ends were 2 bases for V and 8 bases for J; bases not matched to a gene: 6. The CDR3 has 16 residues. Germline CDR1 and CDR2: MNHNY and SVGAGI (reference sequence). The DNA of the CDR3 is TGTGCCAGCAGTTACGGTGGAGGGACAGGGGATTCACCCCTCCACTTT. Translation gives CASSYGGGTGDSPLHF.

The chain uses TRBV4-2 and TRBJ1-1, with 7 nucleotides matching TRBD1. V lost 2 bases, J lost 1 base, and 7 bases stayed unmatched. The CDR3 is 16 amino acids. Germline V gene lookup returns CDR1 LGHNA and CDR2 YNFKEQ. CDR3 sequence: CASSQRLGGSNTEAFF. CDR3 in DNA: TGTGCCAGCAGCCAACGTTTAGGGGGCTCGAACACTGAAGCTTTCTTT.

This chain joins TRBV6-2 or TRBV6-3 and TRBJ2-3; a weak D match, TRBD2 (6 bases). CDR3 length: 14 residues. Germline V gene data show CDR1 as MNHEY and CDR2 as SVGEGT. V was shortened by 0 bases and J by 11 bases, with 15 bases between the two germline ends. The CDR3 bases are TGTGCCAGCAGTTACTCAGGTGCCGGGGGAGAGCAGTATTTT. Protein: CASSYSGAGGEQYF.

CDR3 sequence (DNA): TGTGCCAGCAGCTTAGTGGCTAGCGGGAGGAGTTACAATGAGCAGTTCTTC. This gives the protein CASSLVASGRSYNEQFF. The genes are TRBV7-6 and TRBJ2-1, with 11 bases matching TRBD2. This CDR3 spans 17 amino acids. V shed 1 base, J shed 4 bases, and the junction held 6 bases outside the gene matches. Germline V gene sequence: CDR1 SGHVS, CDR2 FNYEAQ.

The CDR3 is CASSQGPGGVTEAFF. CDR3 nucleotides: TGTGCCAGCAGCCAAGGGCCAGGGGGCGTCACTGAAGCTTTCTTT. The V and J genes are TRBV4-2 and TRBJ1-1, with 8 nucleotides matching TRBD1. Trimming at V came to 1 base and at J to 4 bases, leaving 5 bases not matched to a gene. The germline CDR1 and CDR2 sequences are LGHNA and YNFKEQ. This CDR3 is 15 amino acids long.